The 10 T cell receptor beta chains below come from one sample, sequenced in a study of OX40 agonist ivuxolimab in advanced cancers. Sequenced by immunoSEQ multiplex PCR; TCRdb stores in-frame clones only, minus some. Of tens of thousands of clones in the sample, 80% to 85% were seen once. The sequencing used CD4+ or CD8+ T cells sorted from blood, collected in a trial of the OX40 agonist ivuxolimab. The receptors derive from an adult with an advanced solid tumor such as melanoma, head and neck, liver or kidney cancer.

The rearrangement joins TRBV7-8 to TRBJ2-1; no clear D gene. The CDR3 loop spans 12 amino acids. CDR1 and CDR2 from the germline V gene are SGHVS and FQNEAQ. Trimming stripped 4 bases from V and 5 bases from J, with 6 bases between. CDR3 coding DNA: TGTGCCAGCAGCTCTAACCACAATGAGCAGTTCTTC. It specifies CASSSNHNEQFF.

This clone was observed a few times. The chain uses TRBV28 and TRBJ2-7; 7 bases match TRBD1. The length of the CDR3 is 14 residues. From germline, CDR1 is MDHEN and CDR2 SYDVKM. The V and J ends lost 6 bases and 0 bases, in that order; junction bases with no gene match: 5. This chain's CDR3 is CASREWTGSYEQYF. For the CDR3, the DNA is TGTGCCAGCAGGGAGTGGACAGGCTCCTACGAGCAGTACTTC.

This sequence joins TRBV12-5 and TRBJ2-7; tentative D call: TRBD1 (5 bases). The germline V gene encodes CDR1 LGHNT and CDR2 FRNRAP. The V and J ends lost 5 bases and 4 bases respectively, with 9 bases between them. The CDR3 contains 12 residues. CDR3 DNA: TGTGCTAGTGGTCCGCAGGGATACGAGCAGTACTTC. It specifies CASGPQGYEQYF.

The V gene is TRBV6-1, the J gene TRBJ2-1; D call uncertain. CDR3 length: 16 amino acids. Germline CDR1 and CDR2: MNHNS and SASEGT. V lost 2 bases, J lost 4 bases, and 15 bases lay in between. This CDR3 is CASSEISGGPYNEQFF. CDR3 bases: TGTGCCAGCAGTGAAATCAGTGGCGGACCATACAATGAGCAGTTCTTC.

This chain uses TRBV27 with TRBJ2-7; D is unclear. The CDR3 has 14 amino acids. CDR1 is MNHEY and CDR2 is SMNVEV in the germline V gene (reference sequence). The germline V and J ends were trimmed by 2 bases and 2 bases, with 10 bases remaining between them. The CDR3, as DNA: TGTGCCAGCAGTTTAAGGTATTACCCCTACGAGCAGTACTTC. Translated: CASSLRYYPYEQYF.

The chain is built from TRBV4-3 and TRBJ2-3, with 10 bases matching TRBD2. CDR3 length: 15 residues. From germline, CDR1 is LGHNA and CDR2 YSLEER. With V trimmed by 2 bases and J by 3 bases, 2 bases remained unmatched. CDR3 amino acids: CASSQRTSGTDTQYF. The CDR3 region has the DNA TGCGCCAGCAGCCAACGGACTAGCGGTACAGATACGCAGTATTTT.

The DNA of the CDR3 is TGCAGCGCCTACTTGACAGCGAACACCGGGGAGCTGTTTTTT. Its translation is CSAYLTANTGELFF. V and J are TRBV29-1 and TRBJ2-2; D might be TRBD1 (5 bases). The CDR3 runs 14 residues. From germline, CDR1 is SQVTM and CDR2 ANQGSEA. V was cut by 7 bases and J by 0 bases, with 12 bases left in between.

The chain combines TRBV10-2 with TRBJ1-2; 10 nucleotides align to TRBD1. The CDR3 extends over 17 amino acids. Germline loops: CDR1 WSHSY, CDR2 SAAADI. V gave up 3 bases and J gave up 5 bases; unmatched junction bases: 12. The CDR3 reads CASSDETGGWRGYGYTF. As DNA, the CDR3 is TGCGCCAGCAGTGATGAGACAGGGGGCTGGCGTGGGTATGGCTACACCTTC.

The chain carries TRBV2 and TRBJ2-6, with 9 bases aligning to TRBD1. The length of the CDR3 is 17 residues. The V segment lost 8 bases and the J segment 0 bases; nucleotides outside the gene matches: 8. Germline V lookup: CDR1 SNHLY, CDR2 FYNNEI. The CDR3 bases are TGTGCCAGCCACTGGGGACAGGGAGACTCTGGGGCCAACGTCCTGACTTTC. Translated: CASHWGQGDSGANVLTF.

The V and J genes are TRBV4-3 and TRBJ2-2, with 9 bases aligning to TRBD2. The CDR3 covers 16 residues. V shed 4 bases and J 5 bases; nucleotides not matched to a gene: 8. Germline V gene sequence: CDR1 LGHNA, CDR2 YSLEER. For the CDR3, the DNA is TGCGCCAGCAGCCCCGGGGCTAGCGGGAATACCGGGGAGCTGTTTTTT. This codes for CASSPGASGNTGELFF.